What follows describes a single T cell receptor (beta chain). Its recognized antigen is unknown. Base qualities are not provided; no much larger clone lies one nucleotide away. The library relied on PCR. The sequencing machine was an Illumina HiSeq 2000. TCRdb ran its own pipeline on the public reads, namely fastp trimming at Q25 and MiXCR clone calling, and kept in-frame beta chains. Each CDR3 protein appears once, grouped with its most common genes and DNA. For this sample there are some 85,000 distinct CDR3 sequences; about 53% appear just once. The ten top clones hold 11% of the sample. These data are taken from a study of CDR3 diversity in severe acne (dated by TCRdb to the late 2010s). Including the terminal cysteine and phenylalanine, the CDR3 comprises 15 residues. The DNA shown is the 45-base CDR3, in frame from base 1. The germline V gene specifies SGHVS as CDR1 and FQNEAQ as CDR2. V is cut back by 4 bases and J by 0 bases, with 6 bases in the junction unmatched.

This clonotype originated in a male donor with severe acne vulgaris. The sequencing sample was made of blood. The sequence links TRBV7-8 to TRBJ2-7; the central 7 bases match TRBD1. The CDR3 protein: CASSSATGSSYEQYF. The nucleotide sequence reads TGTGCCAGCAGCTCAGCGACAGGGAGCTCCTACGAGCAGTACTTC.